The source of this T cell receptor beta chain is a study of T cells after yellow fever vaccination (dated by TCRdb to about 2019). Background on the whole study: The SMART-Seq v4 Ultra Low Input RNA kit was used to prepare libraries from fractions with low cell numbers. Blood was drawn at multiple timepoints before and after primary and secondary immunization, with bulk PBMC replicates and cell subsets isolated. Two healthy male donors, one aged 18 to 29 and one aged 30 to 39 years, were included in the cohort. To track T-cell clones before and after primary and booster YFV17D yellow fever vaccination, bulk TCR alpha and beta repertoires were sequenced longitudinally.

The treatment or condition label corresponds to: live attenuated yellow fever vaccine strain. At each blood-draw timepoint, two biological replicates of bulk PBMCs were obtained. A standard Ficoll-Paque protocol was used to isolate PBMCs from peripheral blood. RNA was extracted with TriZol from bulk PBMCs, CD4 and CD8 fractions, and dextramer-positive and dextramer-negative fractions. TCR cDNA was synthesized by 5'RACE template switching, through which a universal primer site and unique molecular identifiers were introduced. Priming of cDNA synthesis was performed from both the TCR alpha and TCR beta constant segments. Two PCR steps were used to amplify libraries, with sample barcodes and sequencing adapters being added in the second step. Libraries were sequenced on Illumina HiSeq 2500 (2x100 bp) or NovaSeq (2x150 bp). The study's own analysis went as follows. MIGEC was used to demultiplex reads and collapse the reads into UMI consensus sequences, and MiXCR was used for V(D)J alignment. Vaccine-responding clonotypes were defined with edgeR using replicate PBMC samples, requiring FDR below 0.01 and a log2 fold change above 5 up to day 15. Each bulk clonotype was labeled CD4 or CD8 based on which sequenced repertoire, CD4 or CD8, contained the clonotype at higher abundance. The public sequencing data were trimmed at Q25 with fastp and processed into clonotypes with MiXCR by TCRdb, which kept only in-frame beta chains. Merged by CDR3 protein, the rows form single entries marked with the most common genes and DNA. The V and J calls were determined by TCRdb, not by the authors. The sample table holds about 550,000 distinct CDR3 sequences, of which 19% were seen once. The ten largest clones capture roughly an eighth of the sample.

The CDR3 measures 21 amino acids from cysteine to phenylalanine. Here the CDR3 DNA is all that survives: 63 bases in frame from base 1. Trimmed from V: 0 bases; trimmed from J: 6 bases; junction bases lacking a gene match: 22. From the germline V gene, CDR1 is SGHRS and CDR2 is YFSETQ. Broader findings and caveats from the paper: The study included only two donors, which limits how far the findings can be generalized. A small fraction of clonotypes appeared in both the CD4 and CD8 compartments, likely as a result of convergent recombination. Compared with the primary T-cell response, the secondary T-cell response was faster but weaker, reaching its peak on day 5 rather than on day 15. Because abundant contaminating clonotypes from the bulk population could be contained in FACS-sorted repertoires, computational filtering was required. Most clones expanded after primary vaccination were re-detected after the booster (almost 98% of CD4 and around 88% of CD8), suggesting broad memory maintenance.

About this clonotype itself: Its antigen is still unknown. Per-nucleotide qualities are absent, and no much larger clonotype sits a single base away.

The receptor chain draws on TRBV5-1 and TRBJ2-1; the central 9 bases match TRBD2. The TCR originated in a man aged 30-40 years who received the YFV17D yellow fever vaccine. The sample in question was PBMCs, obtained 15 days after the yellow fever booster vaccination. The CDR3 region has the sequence CASSLEVAGGPYVGPLNEQFF. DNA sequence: TGCGCCAGCAGCTTGGAGGTCGCGGGAGGGCCCTACGTGGGGCCCCTCAATGAGCAGTTCTTC.